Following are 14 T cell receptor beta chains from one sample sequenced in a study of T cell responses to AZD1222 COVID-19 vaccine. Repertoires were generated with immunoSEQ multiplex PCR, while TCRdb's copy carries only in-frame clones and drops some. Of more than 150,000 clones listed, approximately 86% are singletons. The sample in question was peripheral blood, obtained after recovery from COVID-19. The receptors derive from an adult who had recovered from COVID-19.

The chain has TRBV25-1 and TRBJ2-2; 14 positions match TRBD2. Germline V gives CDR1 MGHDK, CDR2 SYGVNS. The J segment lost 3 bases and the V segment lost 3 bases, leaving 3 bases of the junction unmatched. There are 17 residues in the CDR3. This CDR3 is CASSETSGRAYTGELFF. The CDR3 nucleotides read TGTGCCAGCAGTGAGACTAGCGGGAGGGCCTACACCGGGGAGCTGTTTTTT.

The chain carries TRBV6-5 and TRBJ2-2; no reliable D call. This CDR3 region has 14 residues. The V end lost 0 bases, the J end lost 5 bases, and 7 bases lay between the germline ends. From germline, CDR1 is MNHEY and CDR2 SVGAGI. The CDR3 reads CASSYSGPTGELFF. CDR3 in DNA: TGTGCCAGCAGTTACTCAGGACCAACCGGGGAGCTGTTTTTT.

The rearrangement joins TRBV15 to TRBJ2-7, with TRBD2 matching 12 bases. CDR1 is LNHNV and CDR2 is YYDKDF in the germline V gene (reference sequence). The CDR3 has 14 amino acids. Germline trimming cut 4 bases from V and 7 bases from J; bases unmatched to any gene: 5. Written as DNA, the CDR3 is TGTGCCACCAGCACCCGGACTAGCGGGAAGGAGCAGTACTTC. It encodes CATSTRTSGKEQYF.

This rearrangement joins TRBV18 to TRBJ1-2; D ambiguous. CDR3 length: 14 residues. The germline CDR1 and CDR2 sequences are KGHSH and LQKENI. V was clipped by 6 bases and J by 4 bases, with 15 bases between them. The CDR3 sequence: CASSHKEQSYGYTF. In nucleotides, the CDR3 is TGTGCCAGCTCCCATAAGGAGCAATCCTATGGCTACACCTTC.

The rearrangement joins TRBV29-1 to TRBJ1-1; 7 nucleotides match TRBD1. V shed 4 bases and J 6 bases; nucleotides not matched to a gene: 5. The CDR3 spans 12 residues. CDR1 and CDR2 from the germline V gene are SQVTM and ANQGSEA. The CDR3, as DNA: TGCAGCGTTGGACAGGGAGGCGCTGAAGCTTTCTTT. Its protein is CSVGQGGAEAFF.

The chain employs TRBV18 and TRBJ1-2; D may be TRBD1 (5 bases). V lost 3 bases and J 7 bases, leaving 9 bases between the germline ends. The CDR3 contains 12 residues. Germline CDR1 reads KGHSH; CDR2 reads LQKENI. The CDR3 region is CASSPGGVGYTF. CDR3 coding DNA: TGTGCCAGCTCACCGGGGGGTGTTGGCTACACCTTC.

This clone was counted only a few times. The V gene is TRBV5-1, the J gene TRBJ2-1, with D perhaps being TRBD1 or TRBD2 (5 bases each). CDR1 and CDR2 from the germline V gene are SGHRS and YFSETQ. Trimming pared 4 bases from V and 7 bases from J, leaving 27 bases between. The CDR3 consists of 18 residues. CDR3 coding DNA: TGCGCCAGCAGCCCCGGGACGGCAGGGTTCTCCGCCGGGAATGAGCAGTTCTTC. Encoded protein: CASSPGTAGFSAGNEQFF.

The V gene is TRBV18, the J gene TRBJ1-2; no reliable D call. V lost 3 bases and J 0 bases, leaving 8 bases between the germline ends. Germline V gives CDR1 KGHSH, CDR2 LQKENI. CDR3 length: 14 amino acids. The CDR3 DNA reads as TGTGCCAGCTCACCGCGTCAGGCTAACTATGGCTACACCTTC. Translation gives CASSPRQANYGYTF. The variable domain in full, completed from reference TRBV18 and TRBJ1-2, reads NAGVMQNPRHLVRRRGQEARLRCSPMKGHSHVYWYRQLPEEGLKFMVYLQKENIIDESGMPKERFSAEFPKEGPSILRIQQVVRGDSAAYFCASSPRQANYGYTFGSGTRLTVV.

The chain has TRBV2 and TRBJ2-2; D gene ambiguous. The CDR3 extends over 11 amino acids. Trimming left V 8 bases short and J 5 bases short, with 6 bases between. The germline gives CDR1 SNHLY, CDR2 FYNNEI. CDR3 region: CASVKTGELFF. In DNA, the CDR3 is TGTGCCAGCGTCAAGACCGGGGAGCTGTTTTTT.

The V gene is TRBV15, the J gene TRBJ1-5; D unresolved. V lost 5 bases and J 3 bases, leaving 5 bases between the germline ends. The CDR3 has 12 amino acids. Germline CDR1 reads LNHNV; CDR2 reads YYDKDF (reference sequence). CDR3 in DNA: TGTGCCACCAGCGGATTCAATCAGCCCCAGCATTTT. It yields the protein CATSGFNQPQHF.

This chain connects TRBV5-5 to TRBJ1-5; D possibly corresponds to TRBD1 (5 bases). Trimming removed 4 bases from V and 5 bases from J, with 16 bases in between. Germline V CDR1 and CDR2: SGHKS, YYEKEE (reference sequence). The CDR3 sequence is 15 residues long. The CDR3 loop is CASSLTGLRDQPQHF. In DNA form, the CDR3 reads TGTGCCAGCAGCCTGACGGGGCTACGGGATCAGCCCCAGCATTTT.

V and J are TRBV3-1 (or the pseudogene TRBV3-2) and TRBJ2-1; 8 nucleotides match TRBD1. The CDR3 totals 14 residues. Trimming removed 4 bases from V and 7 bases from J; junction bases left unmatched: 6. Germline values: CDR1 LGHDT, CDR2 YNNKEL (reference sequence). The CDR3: CASSRLGQANEQFF. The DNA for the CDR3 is TGTGCCAGCAGCCGCTTGGGACAGGCGAATGAGCAGTTCTTC.

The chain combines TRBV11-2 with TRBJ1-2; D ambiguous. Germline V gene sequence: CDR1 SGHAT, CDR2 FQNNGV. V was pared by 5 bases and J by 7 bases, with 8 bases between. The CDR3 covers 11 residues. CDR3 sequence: CASSHRFGYTF. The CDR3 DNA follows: TGTGCCAGCAGCCACCGGTTTGGCTACACCTTC.

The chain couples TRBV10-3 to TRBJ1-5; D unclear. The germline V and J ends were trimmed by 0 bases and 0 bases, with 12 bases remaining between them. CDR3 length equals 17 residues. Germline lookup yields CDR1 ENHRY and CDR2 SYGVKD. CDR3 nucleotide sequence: TGTGCCATCAGTGAGTCGGGCCAGCAGTATAGCAATCAGCCCCAGCATTTT. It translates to CAISESGQQYSNQPQHF.